This TCR beta chain was obtained from a study of blood T cells in healthy people across ages. General study points: Both higher diversity and more naive CD4+ cells marked long-lived donors when set against aged donors. No conclusive comparison of naive versus antigen-experienced cells was possible with unsorted PBMCs.

Alongside a J-beta primer mix, a sample-barcoded 5' primer served in a second PCR lasting about 6 to 11 cycles. A single record per CDR3 protein comes from TCRdb applying MiXCR to the 5' RACE reads. This repertoire shows about 1.4 million distinct CDR3 sequences, roughly 64% found once; its top ten account for 5.5% to 8%. Peripheral blood samples of 9 to 10 milliliters were drawn from each donor. There were at least 5.5 micrograms of total RNA extracted from every sample. CDR1 is MGHRA, CDR2 YSYEKL, per germline. The CDR3 loop spans 15 amino acids. Germline trimming cut 5 bases from V and 2 bases from J; bases unmatched to any gene: 8. This clonotype was counted between two and nine times. Its antigen is not known.

Sequencing input: blood. The TCR comes from a young man in good health. The chain links TRBV4-1 to TRBJ1-1; 7 bases match TRBD1. The DNA of the CDR3 is TGCGCCAGCAGCTTCCGGGACAGAACCAACACTGAAGCTTTCTTT. Translated: CASSFRDRTNTEAFF.